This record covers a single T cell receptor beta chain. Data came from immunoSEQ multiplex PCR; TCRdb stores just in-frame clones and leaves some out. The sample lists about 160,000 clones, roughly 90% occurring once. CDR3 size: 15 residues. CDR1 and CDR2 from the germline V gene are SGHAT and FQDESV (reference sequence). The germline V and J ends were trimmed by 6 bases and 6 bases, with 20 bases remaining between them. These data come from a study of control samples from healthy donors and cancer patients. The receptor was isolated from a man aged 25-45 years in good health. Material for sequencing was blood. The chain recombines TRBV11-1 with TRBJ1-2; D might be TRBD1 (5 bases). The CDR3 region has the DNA TGTGCCAGCAGTCTTAATCAGGGAGGAAGTGATGGCTACACCTTC. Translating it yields CASSLNQGGSDGYTF.